This T cell receptor (beta chain) was retrieved from a study of graft-versus-host responses after intestinal transplantation. Study overall: Multivisceral, liver-intestinal, or isolated intestinal transplants were performed in recipients. Anti-thymocyte globulin induction was given to all recipients, followed by tacrolimus and steroids for around 3 years.

General observations from the study: Analysis identified GvH clones in recipient marrow, with some appearing first in ileum or blood. Some patients had graft-donor T cell macrochimerism, and their allografts showed high graft-versus-host to host-versus-graft clonal ratios.

Between the trimmed V and J ends, which lost 1 base and 5 bases, there was a span of 17 bases. The CDR3 length is 15 residues. Germline-derived CDR1 and CDR2 are GTSNPN and SVGIG (reference sequence). Assay used: immunoSEQ multiplex PCR; TCRdb lists only in-frame clones, some missing. The table has about 88,000 clones, 91% seen once. About this clone itself: Its antigen remains unidentified.

The origin of this receptor is a human donor who was the organ donor for an intestinal transplant. The starting material was unstimulated CD4+ T cells sorted from spleen or lymph node cells, obtained before transplant. V and J are TRBV30 and TRBJ1-2; the D is unclear. CDR3 sequence (DNA): TGTGCCTGGAGTGCCGCGAGTTCCTTTCTTTATGGCTACACCTTC. Translation: CAWSAASSFLYGYTF. The full variable domain, with the rest looked up from reference TRBV30 and TRBJ1-2, is SQTIHQWPATLVQPVGSPLSLECTVEGTSNPNLYWYRQAAGRGLQLLFYSVGIGQISSEVPQNLSASRPQDRQFILSSKKLLLSDSGFYLCAWSAASSFLYGYTFGSGTRLTVV.